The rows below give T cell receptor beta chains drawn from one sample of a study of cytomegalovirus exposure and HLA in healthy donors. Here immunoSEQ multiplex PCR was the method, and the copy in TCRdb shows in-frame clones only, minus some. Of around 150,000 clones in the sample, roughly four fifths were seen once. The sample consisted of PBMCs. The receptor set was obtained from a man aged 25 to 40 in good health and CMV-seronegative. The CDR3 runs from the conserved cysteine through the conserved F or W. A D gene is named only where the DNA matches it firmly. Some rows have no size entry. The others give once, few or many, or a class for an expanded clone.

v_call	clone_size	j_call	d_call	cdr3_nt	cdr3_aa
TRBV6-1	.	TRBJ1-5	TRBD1	TGTGCCAGCAGTGAAAGGGGGCAGGGGAGACAGCCCCAGCATTTT	CASSERGQGRQPQHF
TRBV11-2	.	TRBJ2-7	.	TGTGCCAGCAGCTTAGAGTCAGGGTTTGACGAGCAGTACTTC	CASSLESGFDEQYF
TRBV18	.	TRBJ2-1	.	TGTGCCAGCTCACCATACGCAGGCTGGGAGCAGTTCTTC	CASSPYAGWEQFF
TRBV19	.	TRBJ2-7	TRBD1	TGTGCCAGTAGTATCGGGGACAGGGCCCACGAGCAGTACTTC	CASSIGDRAHEQYF
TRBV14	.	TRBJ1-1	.	TGTGCCAGCAGCCTCCAGACAGCTACTGAAGCTTTCTTT	CASSLQTATEAFF
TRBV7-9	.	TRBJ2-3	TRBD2	TGTGCCAGCAGACTAGCGGGAGCAATCACAGATACGCAGTATTTT	CASRLAGAITDTQYF
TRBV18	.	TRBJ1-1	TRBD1	TGTGCCAGCTCACCGGGACAGGGGATGACTGAAGCTTTCTTT	CASSPGQGMTEAFF
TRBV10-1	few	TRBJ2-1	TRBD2	TGCGCCAGCAGTGAGTCCATAGCGGGAGGGAATGAGCAGTTCTTC	CASSESIAGGNEQFF
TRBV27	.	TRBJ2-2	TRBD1	TGTGCCAGTTCCCAGGGGGTAAAAACCGGGGAGCTGTTTTTT	CASSQGVKTGELFF
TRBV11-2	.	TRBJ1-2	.	TGTGCCAGCAGCTTAGATAATAACTATGGCTACACCTTC	CASSLDNNYGYTF
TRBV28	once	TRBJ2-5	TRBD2	TGTGCCAGCAACCTTAGCGGGAGTGAGGAGACCCAGTACTTC	CASNLSGSEETQYF
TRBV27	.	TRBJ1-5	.	TGTGCCAGCGCCCTGAGGGGAGGAAATCAGCCCCAGCATTTT	CASALRGGNQPQHF
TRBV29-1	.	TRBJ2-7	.	TGCAGCGAGGGGGTCGGTAACCCCAAGGGCGAGCAGTACTTC	CSEGVGNPKGEQYF
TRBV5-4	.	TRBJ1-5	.	TGTGCCACATCCATTAGGGACTTAAATCAGCCCCAGCATTTT	CATSIRDLNQPQHF
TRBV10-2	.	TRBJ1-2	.	TGCGCCAGCAGTGAGTCCGGGACCCCGGGGGGATACTATGGCTACACCTTC	CASSESGTPGGYYGYTF
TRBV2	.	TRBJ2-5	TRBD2	TGTGCCAGCAGTGACGGACTAGATCCAGGGACCCAGTACTTC	CASSDGLDPGTQYF
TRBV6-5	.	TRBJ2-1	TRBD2	TGTGCCAGCAGTTCGAGATCGGGACTAGCGTACAATGAGCAGTTCTTC	CASSSRSGLAYNEQFF